The rows below give T cell receptor beta chains drawn from one sample of a study of OX40 agonist ivuxolimab in advanced cancers. TCRdb's table, derived via immunoSEQ multiplex PCR, lists solely in-frame clones and lacks some. This table has approximately 10,000 clones, more than 70% appearing once. Source: CD4+ or CD8+ T cells sorted from blood, taken in a trial of the OX40 agonist ivuxolimab. All receptors come from an adult with an advanced solid tumor such as melanoma, head and neck, liver or kidney cancer. Both conserved end residues are part of each CDR3. A D gene is named only where the DNA matches it firmly. The size of a clone is reported for some rows only, either as once, few or many, or as a class for expanded clones.

CDR3 protein: CSVEQGAQGANVLTF
CDR3 DNA: TGCAGCGTTGAACAGGGGGCGCAAGGGGCCAACGTCCTGACTTTC
J gene: TRBJ2-6
V gene: TRBV29-1
D gene: TRBD1
clone size: NA

CDR3 protein: CASSRWGAEYSNQPQHF
CDR3 DNA: TGTGCCAGCAGCCGATGGGGGGCAGAATATAGCAATCAGCCCCAGCATTTT
J gene: TRBJ1-5
V gene: TRBV7-6
D gene: NA
clone size: NA

CDR3 protein: CASSQDSRQDSNQPQHF
CDR3 DNA: TGCGCCAGCAGCCAAGATTCGAGACAGGATAGCAATCAGCCCCAGCATTTT
J gene: TRBJ1-5
V gene: TRBV4-1
D gene: NA
clone size: NA

CDR3 protein: CASRDSGGNQPQHF
CDR3 DNA: TGTGCCAGCAGAGACTCAGGGGGAAATCAGCCCCAGCATTTT
J gene: TRBJ1-5
V gene: TRBV2
D gene: TRBD1
clone size: NA

CDR3 protein: CASSPGMTSGTYNEQFF
CDR3 DNA: TGTGCCAGCAGCCCCGGTATGACTAGCGGTACCTACAATGAGCAGTTCTTC
J gene: TRBJ2-1
V gene: TRBV28
D gene: TRBD2
clone size: NA

CDR3 protein: CAWSPANEQYF
CDR3 DNA: TGTGCCTGGAGTCCGGCGAACGAGCAGTACTTC
J gene: TRBJ2-7
V gene: TRBV30
D gene: NA
clone size: NA

CDR3 protein: CASSLWGVGTEAFF
CDR3 DNA: TGTGCCAGCAGTTTATGGGGGGTGGGCACTGAAGCTTTCTTT
J gene: TRBJ1-1
V gene: TRBV27
D gene: NA
clone size: once

CDR3 protein: CASSPGLAGVSSYEQYF
CDR3 DNA: TGTGCCAGCAGCCCGGGACTAGCGGGGGTTAGCTCCTACGAGCAGTACTTC
J gene: TRBJ2-7
V gene: TRBV5-6
D gene: TRBD2
clone size: NA

CDR3 protein: CASSSWAQETQYF
CDR3 DNA: TGTGCCAGCAGCTCGTGGGCCCAAGAGACCCAGTACTTC
J gene: TRBJ2-5
V gene: TRBV5-6
D gene: NA
clone size: NA

CDR3 protein: CASSPWDEQYF
CDR3 DNA: TGTGCCAGCAGCCCTTGGGACGAGCAGTACTTC
J gene: TRBJ2-7
V gene: TRBV7-9
D gene: NA
clone size: NA

CDR3 protein: CASSKDGGTDTQYF
CDR3 DNA: TGTGCCAGCAGCAAAGACGGGGGCACAGATACGCAGTATTTT
J gene: TRBJ2-3
V gene: TRBV7-4
D gene: NA
clone size: NA

CDR3 protein: CASSPVQGIDTTEAFF
CDR3 DNA: TGCGCCAGCAGCCCCGTCCAAGGGATAGATACAACTGAAGCTTTCTTT
J gene: TRBJ1-1
V gene: TRBV4-1
D gene: NA
clone size: NA

CDR3 protein: CASRGDILNQPQHF
CDR3 DNA: TGTGCCAGCAGGGGGGACATTCTCAATCAGCCCCAGCATTTT
J gene: TRBJ1-5
V gene: TRBV2
D gene: NA
clone size: NA

CDR3 protein: CASSFSGGNEKLFF
CDR3 DNA: TGTGCCAGCAGTTTTTCCGGGGGGAATGAAAAACTGTTTTTT
J gene: TRBJ1-4
V gene: TRBV28
D gene: NA
clone size: NA

CDR3 protein: CASSFGDGYTF
CDR3 DNA: TGTGCCAGCAGTTTCGGGGATGGCTACACCTTC
J gene: TRBJ1-2
V gene: TRBV28
D gene: NA
clone size: NA

CDR3 protein: CASSGETGSSYNEQFF
CDR3 DNA: TGTGCCAGCAGTGGGGAGACTGGTAGCTCCTACAATGAGCAGTTCTTC
J gene: TRBJ2-1
V gene: TRBV6-1
D gene: NA
clone size: NA

CDR3 protein: CASSPDRGQYEQYF
CDR3 DNA: TGTGCCAGCAGCCCTGACAGGGGGCAGTACGAGCAGTACTTC
J gene: TRBJ2-7
V gene: TRBV13
D gene: TRBD1
clone size: NA

CDR3 protein: CASSLVWSEQYF
CDR3 DNA: TGTGCCAGCAGCTTAGTATGGTCCGAGCAGTACTTC
J gene: TRBJ2-7
V gene: TRBV7-9
D gene: NA
clone size: NA

CDR3 protein: CASSLDRGIRLGEKLFF
CDR3 DNA: TGTGCCAGCAGTTTAGACAGGGGGATCCGCTTAGGCGAAAAACTGTTTTTT
J gene: TRBJ1-4
V gene: TRBV28
D gene: TRBD1
clone size: NA

CDR3 protein: CASRKTGLAGEVNTQYF
CDR3 DNA: TGTGCCAGCAGAAAAACGGGACTAGCGGGAGAGGTAAATACGCAGTATTTT
J gene: TRBJ2-3
V gene: TRBV7-2
D gene: TRBD2
clone size: once

CDR3 protein: CASSQDPGTGAYNEQFF
CDR3 DNA: TGCGCCAGCAGCCAGGACCCCGGGACAGGGGCCTACAATGAGCAGTTCTTC
J gene: TRBJ2-1
V gene: TRBV4-1
D gene: TRBD1
clone size: NA

CDR3 protein: CASSLAKGRAQETQYF
CDR3 DNA: TGCGCCAGCAGCTTGGCCAAAGGCAGGGCCCAAGAGACCCAGTACTTC
J gene: TRBJ2-5
V gene: TRBV5-1
D gene: NA
clone size: NA

CDR3 protein: CASSLGGSFVGAGANVLTF
CDR3 DNA: TGTGCCAGCAGCTTGGGTGGGAGTTTTGTGGGGGCTGGGGCCAACGTCCTGACTTTC
J gene: TRBJ2-6
V gene: TRBV7-2
D gene: NA
clone size: NA

CDR3 protein: CASSLGLVGEETQYF
CDR3 DNA: TGTGCCAGCAGCTTAGGCCTAGTAGGGGAAGAGACCCAGTACTTC
J gene: TRBJ2-5
V gene: TRBV13
D gene: NA
clone size: NA

CDR3 protein: CASNLGGLAGESSYNEQFF
CDR3 DNA: TGTGCCAGCAACCTTGGAGGACTAGCGGGGGAGAGCTCCTACAATGAGCAGTTCTTC
J gene: TRBJ2-1
V gene: TRBV21-1
D gene: NA
clone size: NA

CDR3 protein: CASSQGLRGLDTQYF
CDR3 DNA: TGCGCCAGCAGCCAAGGACTTCGCGGTTTAGATACGCAGTATTTT
J gene: TRBJ2-3
V gene: TRBV4-3
D gene: NA
clone size: NA

CDR3 protein: CASHSTPGQGSNNSPLHF
CDR3 DNA: TGTGCCAGCCATAGTACTCCGGGACAGGGTTCCAATAATTCACCCCTCCACTTT
J gene: TRBJ1-6
V gene: TRBV21-1
D gene: NA
clone size: NA

CDR3 protein: CASSASYEQYF
CDR3 DNA: TGTGCCAGCAGCGCATCCTACGAGCAGTACTTC
J gene: TRBJ2-7
V gene: TRBV7-2
D gene: NA
clone size: NA

CDR3 protein: CASSGPAGTGMDGYTF
CDR3 DNA: TGTGCCAGCAGTGGACCGGCTGGGACAGGGATGGATGGCTACACCTTC
J gene: TRBJ1-2
V gene: TRBV2
D gene: TRBD1
clone size: NA

CDR3 protein: CASSPGLAGDFSHEQYF
CDR3 DNA: TGTGCCAGCAGCCCGGGACTAGCGGGAGATTTCTCCCACGAGCAGTACTTC
J gene: TRBJ2-7
V gene: TRBV5-5
D gene: TRBD2
clone size: NA

CDR3 protein: CASSFVSRPNQPQHF
CDR3 DNA: TGTGCCAGCAGCTTTGTTTCCAGGCCCAATCAGCCCCAGCATTTT
J gene: TRBJ1-5
V gene: TRBV12-1
D gene: NA
clone size: NA

CDR3 protein: CASSAGWGTDTQYF
CDR3 DNA: TGCGCCAGCAGCGCAGGCTGGGGAACAGATACGCAGTATTTT
J gene: TRBJ2-3
V gene: TRBV4-3
D gene: NA
clone size: NA

CDR3 protein: CASSFGTGVTGELFF
CDR3 DNA: TGTGCCAGCAGTTTCGGGACAGGGGTCACCGGGGAGCTGTTTTTT
J gene: TRBJ2-2
V gene: TRBV27
D gene: TRBD1
clone size: NA

CDR3 protein: CASRFLRDLGNTIYF
CDR3 DNA: TGTGCCAGCAGATTTTTACGGGACCTAGGAAACACCATATATTTT
J gene: TRBJ1-3
V gene: TRBV7-9
D gene: NA
clone size: NA

CDR3 protein: CASTRGNQPQHF
CDR3 DNA: TGTGCCAGTACGAGGGGCAATCAGCCCCAGCATTTT
J gene: TRBJ1-5
V gene: TRBV19
D gene: NA
clone size: NA

CDR3 protein: CAWSVLGGGLSTDTQYF
CDR3 DNA: TGTGCCTGGAGTGTACTTGGGGGCGGACTTAGCACAGATACGCAGTATTTT
J gene: TRBJ2-3
V gene: TRBV30
D gene: NA
clone size: NA

CDR3 protein: CASSPTRGVNEKLFF
CDR3 DNA: TGTGCCAGCTCACCGACGAGGGGCGTTAATGAAAAACTGTTTTTT
J gene: TRBJ1-4
V gene: TRBV18
D gene: NA
clone size: NA

CDR3 protein: CASYSSPGIGTEAFF
CDR3 DNA: TGTGCCAGCTACTCTTCCCCGGGGATCGGCACTGAAGCTTTCTTT
J gene: TRBJ1-1
V gene: TRBV28
D gene: NA
clone size: few

CDR3 protein: CASSQLLAGTGELFF
CDR3 DNA: TGCGCCAGCAGCCAACTACTAGCGGGGACCGGGGAGCTGTTTTTT
J gene: TRBJ2-2
V gene: TRBV4-3
D gene: TRBD2
clone size: NA

CDR3 protein: CASTPIRRGTEAFF
CDR3 DNA: TGTGCCAGCACCCCTATAAGAAGAGGTACTGAAGCTTTCTTT
J gene: TRBJ1-1
V gene: TRBV27
D gene: NA
clone size: NA

CDR3 protein: CASSLQGDYKYNEQFF
CDR3 DNA: TGTGCCAGCAGCTTACAGGGGGACTATAAGTACAATGAGCAGTTCTTC
J gene: TRBJ2-1
V gene: TRBV5-6
D gene: NA
clone size: NA

CDR3 protein: CASGFGGENEQFF
CDR3 DNA: TGTGCTAGTGGTTTTGGGGGGGAGAATGAGCAGTTCTTC
J gene: TRBJ2-1
V gene: TRBV12-5
D gene: TRBD2
clone size: NA

CDR3 protein: CASSRRGNQPQHF
CDR3 DNA: TGTGCCAGCAGCCGCAGGGGCAATCAGCCCCAGCATTTT
J gene: TRBJ1-5
V gene: TRBV28
D gene: NA
clone size: NA